The rows below give T cell receptor beta chains drawn from one sample of a study of blood T cell repertoires in COVID-19. Profiled with immunoSEQ multiplex PCR; TCRdb holds only in-frame clones, not every one. The sample lists approximately 300,000 clones; around 90% were seen once. Sample: PBMCs or T cells enriched from blood (not recorded which). These receptors all come from a man aged 60 to 69 who had recovered from COVID-19. Each CDR3 is given with its conserved first and last residue. A D gene is named only where the DNA matches it firmly. Only part of the rows carry a size: once, few, many, or a class if the clone is expanded.

size,J,D,V,CDR3,DNA
NA,TRBJ1-2,NA,TRBV19,CASSIEPGRGGYTF,TGTGCCAGTAGTATCGAACCTGGACGAGGGGGCTACACCTTC
NA,TRBJ2-1,TRBD2,TRBV29-1,CSAGSGRSGNEQFF,TGCAGCGCCGGCTCCGGGAGGTCGGGGAATGAGCAGTTCTTC
NA,TRBJ2-7,NA,TRBV5-5,CASSTGSSYEQYF,TGTGCCAGCAGTACGGGGAGCTCCTACGAGCAGTACTTC
NA,TRBJ1-4,TRBD1,TRBV19,CASMDRVYEKLFF,TGTGCCAGTATGGACAGGGTCTATGAAAAACTGTTTTTT
NA,TRBJ2-7,TRBD1,TRBV7-9,CASSLAGQGRDEQYF,TGTGCCAGCAGCTTAGCGGGACAGGGTCGCGACGAGCAGTACTTC
NA,TRBJ1-1,NA,TRBV6-5,CASSYGSGGEAFF,TGTGCCAGCAGTTACGGCAGTGGTGGTGAAGCTTTCTTT
once,TRBJ2-7,TRBD2,TRBV29-1,CSVDSGTSGTEQYF,TGCAGCGTTGATTCCGGGACTAGCGGGACCGAGCAGTACTTC
NA,TRBJ1-1,TRBD1,TRBV6-5,CATRQGQNTEAFF,TGTGCCACAAGACAGGGCCAGAACACTGAAGCTTTCTTT
NA,TRBJ2-1,NA,TRBV11-2,CASSLPPGGGNEQFF,TGTGCCAGCAGCTTACCCCCCGGGGGAGGCAATGAGCAGTTCTTC
NA,TRBJ2-3,TRBD2,TRBV18,CASSSGLAVQGTQYF,TGTGCCAGCTCATCGGGACTAGCGGTTCAGGGTACGCAGTATTTT
NA,TRBJ2-1,TRBD1,TRBV7-9,CASSLELAGGNEQFF,TGTGCCAGCAGCTTAGAGTTGGCAGGGGGCAATGAGCAGTTCTTC
NA,TRBJ2-1,NA,TRBV7-2,CASSLARGLNEQFF,TGTGCCAGCAGCTTAGCACGCGGGCTTAATGAGCAGTTCTTC
few,TRBJ1-5,NA,TRBV30,CAWSVGLRSEPQHF,TGTGCCTGGAGTGTTGGCCTCCGGAGTGAGCCCCAGCATTTT
NA,TRBJ2-2,TRBD2,TRBV5-8,CASARNSGINGELFF,TGTGCCAGCGCTCGAAATAGCGGGATTAACGGGGAGCTGTTTTTT
NA,TRBJ2-7,TRBD2,TRBV7-2,CASSYGLAGAYEQYF,TGTGCCAGCAGCTATGGACTAGCGGGGGCCTACGAGCAGTACTTC
NA,TRBJ2-7,NA,TRBV27,CASSLADRFGYEQYF,TGTGCCAGCAGTTTAGCTGACAGGTTCGGCTACGAGCAGTACTTC
NA,TRBJ2-1,TRBD2,TRBV24-1,CATSDLGTSLGEQFF,TGTGCCACCAGTGATTTGGGGACTAGCCTCGGTGAGCAGTTCTTC